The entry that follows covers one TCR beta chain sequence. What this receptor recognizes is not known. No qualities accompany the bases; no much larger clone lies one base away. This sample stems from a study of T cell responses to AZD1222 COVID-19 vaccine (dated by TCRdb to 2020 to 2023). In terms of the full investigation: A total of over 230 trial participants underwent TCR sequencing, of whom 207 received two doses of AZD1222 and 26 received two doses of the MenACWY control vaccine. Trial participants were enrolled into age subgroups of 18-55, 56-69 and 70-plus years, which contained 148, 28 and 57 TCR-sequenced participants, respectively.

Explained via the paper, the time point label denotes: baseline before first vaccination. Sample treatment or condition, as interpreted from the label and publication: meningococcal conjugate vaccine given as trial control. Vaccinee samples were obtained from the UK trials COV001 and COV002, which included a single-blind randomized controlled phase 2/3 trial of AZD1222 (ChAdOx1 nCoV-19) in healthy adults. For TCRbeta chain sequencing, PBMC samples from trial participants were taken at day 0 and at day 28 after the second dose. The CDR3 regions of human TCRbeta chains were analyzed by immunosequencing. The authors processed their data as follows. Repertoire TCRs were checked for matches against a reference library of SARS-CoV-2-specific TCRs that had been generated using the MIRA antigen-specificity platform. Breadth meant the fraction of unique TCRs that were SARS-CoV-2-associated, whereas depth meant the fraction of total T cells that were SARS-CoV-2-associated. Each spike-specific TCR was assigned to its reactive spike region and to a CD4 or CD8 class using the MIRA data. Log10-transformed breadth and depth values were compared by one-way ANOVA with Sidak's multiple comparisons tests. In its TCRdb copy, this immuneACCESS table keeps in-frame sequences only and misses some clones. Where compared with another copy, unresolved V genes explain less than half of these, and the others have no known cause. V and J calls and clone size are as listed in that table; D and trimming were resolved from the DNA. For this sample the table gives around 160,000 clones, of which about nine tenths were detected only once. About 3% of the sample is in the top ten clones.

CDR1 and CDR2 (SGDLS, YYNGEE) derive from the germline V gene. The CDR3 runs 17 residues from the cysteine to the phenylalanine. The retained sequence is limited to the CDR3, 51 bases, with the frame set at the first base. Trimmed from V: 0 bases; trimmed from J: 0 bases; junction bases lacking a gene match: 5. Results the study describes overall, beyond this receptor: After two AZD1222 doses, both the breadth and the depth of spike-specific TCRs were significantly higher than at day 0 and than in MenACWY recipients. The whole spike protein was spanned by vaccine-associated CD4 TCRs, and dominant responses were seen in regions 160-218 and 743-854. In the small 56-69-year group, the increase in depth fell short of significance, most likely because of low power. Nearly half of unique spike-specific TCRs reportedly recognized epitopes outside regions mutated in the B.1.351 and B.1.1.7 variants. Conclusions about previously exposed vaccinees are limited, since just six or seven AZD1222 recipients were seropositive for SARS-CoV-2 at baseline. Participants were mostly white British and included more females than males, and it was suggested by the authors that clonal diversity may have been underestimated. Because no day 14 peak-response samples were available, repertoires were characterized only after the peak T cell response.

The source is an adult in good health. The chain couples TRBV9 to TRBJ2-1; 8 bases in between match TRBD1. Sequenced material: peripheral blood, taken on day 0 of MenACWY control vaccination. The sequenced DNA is TGTGCCAGCAGCGTAGTTAGGACAGGGAGCTCCTACAATGAGCAGTTCTTC. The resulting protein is CASSVVRTGSSYNEQFF.